A selection of T cell receptor beta chains follows, all from one sample in a study of T cells in Graves' hyperthyroidism and ophthalmopathy. TCRdb redid the calling of the multiplex PCR reads with MiXCR, one entry per CDR3 protein. The sample lists more than 500,000 distinct CDR3 sequences; around 16% were seen once. Specimen: blood. All receptors derive from a young woman with Graves' hyperthyroidism. Both conserved end residues are trimmed from each CDR3.

v_call | cdr3_aa
TRBV10-3 | AIRNGLSSYEQY
TRBV5-1 | ASSSTREGNIQY
TRBV6-5 | ASSYAGLGLSSYEQY
TRBV2 | ASSALGTSGYEQY
TRBV7-8 | ASSLVGLGAGSPLH
TRBV7-8 | ASSFDRDSGNTIY
TRBV5-1 | ASSFLAGGLSYEQY
TRBV30 | AWSWTGETQY
TRBV4-1 | ASSRPGNYEQY
TRBV6-1 | ASIRGNSNQPQH
TRBV19 | ASSINPPDSNTEAF
TRBV18 | ASSRVGTSDEEY
TRBV20-1 | SARDGRGTTEAF
TRBV20-1 | SARISGSYTGELF
TRBV20-1 | SARDAGLEGYT
TRBV20-1 | SAMRQGDLQETQY
TRBV5-1 | ASSAKGEWGELRTNYEQY
TRBV9 | ASSTTGTSSYEQY
TRBV6-1 | ASSQVAGGFNEQF
TRBV6-2/TRBV6-3 | ASSSAWTSGPYSYNEQF
TRBV6-6 | ASSCSTGPAAF
TRBV28 | ASRAQGQSFYGYT
TRBV6-4 | ASSELAGRNTGELF
TRBV6-2/TRBV6-3 | ASRLGTSGRGYNEQF
TRBV28 | ASTFGQGREQY
TRBV19 | ASSSGSFNEQF
TRBV2 | ASSEQEMTQY
TRBV7-9 | ASSFWGRNTEAF
TRBV12-3/TRBV12-4 | ASSPTGFVAEAF
TRBV27 | ASSLNGGEEAT
TRBV28 | ASSWTGDLVRSLNTEAF
TRBV5-4 | ASSSFGGSYGYT
TRBV6-2/TRBV6-3 | ASGPGLAGGPSYEQY
TRBV24-1 | ATSGTGDNEQF
TRBV5-1 | ASQQGEETQY
TRBV28 | ATGGGVVNTEAF
TRBV28 | ASHQLAGAENEQY
TRBV2 | ASRRTALHSTDTQY
TRBV12-3/TRBV12-4 | ASSKSPIAYEQY
TRBV20-1 | SAGGSGLYNEQF